This T cell receptor beta chain originates from a study of patients with pleural tuberculosis. TCRdb independently ran MiXCR on the reads; one entry per CDR3 protein. The sample consists of 25,000 to 30,000 distinct CDR3 sequences, under 20% of them appearing once. This clonotype has just a few counts. Since a much larger clone is just one base distant, this may be a read error. Specimen: peripheral blood. The receptor's source is a human donor with pleural tuberculosis.

The CDR3 nucleotides read TGTGCCAGCAGTTGCCTAGCGGGAGGGCCGGGTTCCGAGCAGTACTTC. Amino acids: CASSCLAGGPGSEQYF. This sequence joins TRBV6-6 and TRBJ2-7; 12 nucleotides align to TRBD2. The germline V gene has CDR1 MNHNY and CDR2 SVGAGI (reference sequence). With V trimmed by 4 bases and J by 6 bases, 10 bases remained unmatched. The CDR3 is made up of 16 amino acids.